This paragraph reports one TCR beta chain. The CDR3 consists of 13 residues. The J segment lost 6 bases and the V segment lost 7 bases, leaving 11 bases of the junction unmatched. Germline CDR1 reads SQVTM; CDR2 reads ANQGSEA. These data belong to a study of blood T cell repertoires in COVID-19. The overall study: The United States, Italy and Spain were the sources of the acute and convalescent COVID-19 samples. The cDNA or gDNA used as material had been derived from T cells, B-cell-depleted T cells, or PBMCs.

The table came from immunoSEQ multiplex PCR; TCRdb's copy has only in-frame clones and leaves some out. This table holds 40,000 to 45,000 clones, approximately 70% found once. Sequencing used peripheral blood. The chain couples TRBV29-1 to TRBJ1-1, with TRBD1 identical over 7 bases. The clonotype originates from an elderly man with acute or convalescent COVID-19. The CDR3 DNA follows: TGCAGCGGGCGGACAGGCCGGCAGGCTGAAGCTTTCTTT. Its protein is CSGRTGRQAEAFF.